These 16 T cell receptor beta chains share one sample of origin, sequenced in a study of cytomegalovirus exposure and HLA in healthy donors (dated by TCRdb to about 2017). Libraries were constructed by the immunoSEQ multiplex PCR assay. A mixture of 60 forward primers for TCR Vbeta segments and 13 reverse primers for TCR Jbeta segments was used in the multiplex PCR. In TCRdb, the immuneACCESS table is reduced to in-frame sequences with V and J assigned. These tables do not hold every clone; where another copy was compared, an unresolved V gene accounts for under half, and the others remain unexplained. The sample table shows some 90,000 clones, and 65% to 85% are seen once. The ten largest clones add up to approximately 3% of the sample. The source material was PBMCs. Receptor source: a female donor in good health and CMV-seropositive.

V and J are TRBV10-3 and TRBJ2-1, with 7 bases aligning to TRBD1. The CDR3 covers 14 residues. V trimming: 5 bases; J trimming: 8 bases; junction bases outside the gene matches: 9. Looked up from germline, CDR1 is ENHRY and CDR2 is SYGVKD. The CDR3 coding sequence is TGTGCCATCAGTCAACGCGGACAGGCCGATGAGCAGTTCTTC. This gives the protein CAISQRGQADEQFF.

This sequence joins TRBV10-3 and TRBJ2-3; perhaps TRBD2 as D (5 bases). V was clipped by 4 bases and J by 5 bases, with 13 bases between them. This CDR3 comprises 14 residues. Germline V gene sequence: CDR1 ENHRY, CDR2 SYGVKD. The CDR3 reads CAISGVGVLDTQYF. In nucleotides, the CDR3 is TGTGCCATCAGTGGGGTGGGAGTCCTAGATACGCAGTATTTT.

This clone has a single count. The genes are TRBV4-2 and TRBJ2-2, with 12 bases lining up with TRBD2. The CDR3 length is 20 residues. The J segment lost 3 bases and the V segment lost 0 bases, leaving 11 bases of the junction unmatched. The germline CDR1 and CDR2 sequences are LGHNA and YNFKEQ. The CDR3 reads CASSQEGLAGIQPDTGELFF. The CDR3, as DNA: TGTGCCAGCAGCCAAGAGGGACTAGCGGGCATTCAACCCGACACCGGGGAGCTGTTTTTT.

The gene calls are TRBV16 and TRBJ1-2; D call uncertain. The CDR3 spans 11 residues. Trimming stripped 6 bases from V and 3 bases from J, with 5 bases between. CDR1 KGHSY and CDR2 FQNENV come from the germline V gene. CDR3 in DNA: TGTGCCAGCAGTCAGGACTATGGCTACACCTTC. This gives the protein CASSQDYGYTF.

V is TRBV5-4 and J is TRBJ2-7; D is possibly TRBD1 (5 bases). The CDR3 length is 14 residues. Trimming took 0 bases from V and 2 from J, leaving 9 bases between them. CDR1 and CDR2 from the germline V gene are SGHNT and YYREEE (reference sequence). The CDR3 sequence: CASSLGRAPYEQYF. As DNA, the CDR3 is TGTGCCAGCAGCTTGGGCAGGGCCCCCTACGAGCAGTACTTC.

CDR3 DNA: TGTGCCAGCAGCCTCCGGGACAGGGGGTTTACCGGGGAGCTGTTTTTT. This translates into CASSLRDRGFTGELFF. This rearrangement joins TRBV5-8 to TRBJ2-2; 11 positions agree with TRBD1. CDR3 length equals 16 residues. Per germline, CDR1 SGHTS and CDR2 YDEGEE. J gave up 5 bases and V 4 bases, and 7 bases lay outside the gene matches.

This clone was found a few times. The rearrangement uses TRBV9 and TRBJ2-5; tentatively, D is TRBD1 (5 bases). Germline V CDR1 and CDR2: SGDLS, YYNGEE. This CDR3 comprises 12 residues. The ends were cut back, 0 bases at V and 5 bases at J, with 5 bases in the middle. The CDR3 is CASSVEGETQYF. The DNA of the CDR3 is TGTGCCAGCAGCGTAGAGGGGGAGACCCAGTACTTC.

This clone was observed a handful of times. This chain joins TRBV10-3 and TRBJ2-3, with TRBD2 matching 7 bases. Germline CDR1 ENHRY, CDR2 SYGVKD. Trimming at V came to 8 bases and at J to 3 bases, leaving 14 bases not matched to a gene. The CDR3 spans 16 residues. The CDR3 region is CAIQSGNGLGTDTQYF. The CDR3 nucleotides read TGTGCCATCCAATCCGGGAACGGACTAGGAACAGATACGCAGTATTTT.

The V call is TRBV7-2, the J call TRBJ1-3, with D unclear. The V gene lost 1 base and the J gene lost 0 bases, with 7 bases spanning the gap. CDR3 length equals 15 residues. The germline V gene encodes CDR1 SGHTA and CDR2 FQGNSA. CDR3 in DNA: TGTGCCAGCAGCTTAGTCAGATTCTCTGGAAACACCATATATTTT. Its protein is CASSLVRFSGNTIYF.

V usage is TRBV11-2 and J usage is TRBJ1-2; 10 nucleotides line up with TRBD1. The CDR3 contains 15 residues. The germline gives CDR1 SGHAT, CDR2 FQNNGV. Trimming cost V 1 base and J 8 bases; bases outside gene matches: 7. CDR3 sequence: CASSLGRTGGYGYTF. CDR3 nucleotide sequence: TGTGCCAGCAGCTTAGGCCGGACAGGGGGATACGGCTACACCTTC.

The chain employs TRBV2 and TRBJ1-1, with TRBD1 as a possible D gene (5 bases). Germline values: CDR1 SNHLY, CDR2 FYNNEI. The CDR3 covers 18 residues. Deletions cut 6 bases from V and 0 bases from J, with 23 bases between. The CDR3 here is CASRGPLIRQNMNTEAFF. DNA of the CDR3: TGTGCCAGCAGGGGCCCCCTCATTCGACAGAACATGAACACTGAAGCTTTCTTT.

The rearrangement links TRBV30 to TRBJ2-3; the match to TRBD2 covers 10 bases. V shed 3 bases and J 4 bases; nucleotides not matched to a gene: 4. Germline V gene sequence: CDR1 GTSNPN, CDR2 SVGIG (reference sequence). The CDR3 consists of 14 residues. CDR3 region: CAWRLAGAPDTQYF. The CDR3 nucleotides are TGTGCCTGGAGGCTAGCGGGAGCCCCAGATACGCAGTATTTT.

The V and J genes are TRBV7-2 and TRBJ1-1, with unresolved D. The CDR3 is 13 residues long. Per germline, CDR1 SGHTA and CDR2 FQGNSA. Trimming left V 2 bases short and J 1 base short, with 5 bases between. CDR3 bases: TGTGCCAGCAGCTTACTGAGGAACACTGAAGCTTTCTTT. Its translation is CASSLLRNTEAFF.

This clone showed up just once. The chain uses TRBV28 and TRBJ1-2; 11 positions agree with TRBD1. This CDR3 has 16 residues. Germline V CDR1 and CDR2: MDHEN, SYDVKM. Trimming removed 4 bases from V and 5 bases from J; junction bases left unmatched: 9. The DNA for the CDR3 is TGTGCCAGCAGTTCCATTTCGGGACAGGGGGTTTATGGCTACACCTTC. Translation gives CASSSISGQGVYGYTF.

The rearrangement uses TRBV28 and TRBJ2-7; 7 nucleotides line up with TRBD2. J gave up 7 bases and V 6 bases, and 12 bases lay outside the gene matches. The germline V gene encodes CDR1 MDHEN and CDR2 SYDVKM. The CDR3 contains 14 residues. The CDR3 sequence is CASRLGGTTGEQYF. Here the CDR3 DNA reads TGTGCCAGCAGGTTGGGAGGGACTACCGGGGAGCAGTACTTC.

This clone was recorded only once. This chain links TRBV5-1 with TRBJ2-7; D not certain. The germline gives CDR1 SGHRS, CDR2 YFSETQ. V shed 0 bases and J shed 3 bases, with 7 bases lying between them. CDR3 length: 13 amino acids. The chain's CDR3 is CASSLDPGYEQYF. The CDR3 DNA follows: TGCGCCAGCAGCTTGGATCCGGGCTACGAGCAGTACTTC. Full variable domain (missing parts from reference TRBV5-1 and TRBJ2-7): KAGVTQTPRYLIKTRGQQVTLSCSPISGHRSVSWYQQTPGQGLQFLFEYFSETQRNKGNFPGRFSGRQFSNSRSEMNVSTLELGDSALYLCASSLDPGYEQYFGPGTRLTVT.